Presented here are 32 T cell receptor beta chains from one specimen sequenced in a study of T cells after posttransplantation cyclophosphamide. Cyclophosphamide on days +3 and +4 followed busulfan-fludarabine conditioning and a marrow graft. Only in-frame clones appear in the TCRdb table, and some are missing; sequencing was by immunoSEQ multiplex PCR. This sample carries tens of thousands of clones and no singletons, and less than 2% goes to the top ten. The sequences come from PBMCs, collected after allogeneic stem cell transplant with posttransplant cyclophosphamide. Every receptor here comes from a male patient in his late teens or twenties who received an allogeneic stem cell transplant from a related donor, was CMV-positive, and had no GVHD. Some T cells here may be from the graft donor.

This clone was found many times. This sequence joins TRBV10-2 and TRBJ2-3; 9 positions match TRBD1. V lost 2 bases and J lost 6; bases outside the gene matches: 6. The V gene's germline CDR1 is WSHSY and CDR2 SAAADI. The CDR3 covers 15 residues. Here the CDR3 reads CASSEATGGYDTQYF. The CDR3, as DNA: TGCGCCAGCAGTGAGGCGACAGGGGGTTATGATACGCAGTATTTT.

This clone has ten or more counts. V usage is TRBV18 and J usage is TRBJ1-1; TRBD1 might be the D (6 bases). The V end was cut by 3 bases, the J end by 4 bases, with 12 bases between. Germline V gene lookup returns CDR1 KGHSH and CDR2 LQKENI. The CDR3 contains 14 residues. CDR3: CASSPPRGPTEAFF. The CDR3 nucleotides are TGTGCCAGCTCACCCCCGCGGGGGCCCACTGAAGCTTTCTTT.

In this sample, this clone turned up many times. The chain uses TRBV19 and TRBJ2-7; D gene uncertain. Trimming left V 3 bases short and J 0 bases short, with 6 bases between. CDR1 and CDR2 (germline): LNHDA, SQIVND (reference sequence). There are 13 residues in the CDR3. This CDR3 is CASSMRPSYEQYF. DNA of the CDR3: TGTGCCAGTAGTATGCGGCCCTCCTACGAGCAGTACTTC.

This clone was picked up many times. The chain carries TRBV30 and TRBJ1-5; possible D gene TRBD1, 5 bases. V dropped 1 base and J dropped 9 bases, with 16 bases sitting between them. CDR1 is GTSNPN, CDR2 SVGIG, per germline (reference sequence). The CDR3 is made up of 14 amino acids. As DNA, the CDR3 is TGTGCCTGGAGTGCCCCTTCTGGGGGAGGGCCCCAGCATTTT. Its translation is CAWSAPSGGGPQHF.

This clone was observed many times. This rearrangement joins TRBV9 to TRBJ2-1, with 10 bases that match TRBD2. The CDR3 spans 15 residues. The germline CDR1 and CDR2 sequences are SGDLS and YYNGEE. V lost 2 bases and J lost 1; bases outside the gene matches: 0. CDR3 nucleotides: TGTGCCAGCAGCGTTAGCGGGGGGTCCTACAATGAGCAGTTCTTC. Translating it yields CASSVSGGSYNEQFF.

This clone was seen many times. V usage is TRBV7-2 and J usage is TRBJ1-2; D not certain. With 2 bases removed from V and 7 bases from J, the gap between germline ends came to 11 bases. The CDR3 is 13 residues long. Germline CDR1 is SGHTA and CDR2 is FQGNSA. The CDR3 spells CASSLLGSGGYTF. In nucleotides, the CDR3 is TGTGCCAGCAGCTTATTGGGAAGCGGTGGCTACACCTTC.

This clone ranks as medium-sized. V usage is TRBV30 and J usage is TRBJ1-1; 9 bases line up with TRBD1. The CDR3 covers 15 residues. V dropped 6 bases and J dropped 1; count of bases not matched to a gene: 9. Germline CDR1 is GTSNPN and CDR2 is SVGIG (reference sequence). This CDR3 is CACNPTGGRNTEAFF. CDR3 DNA: TGTGCCTGCAACCCTACAGGGGGCAGGAACACTGAAGCTTTCTTT.

This clone occurred many times. This sequence joins TRBV7-9 and TRBJ2-1; 9 bases match TRBD2. Germline values: CDR1 SEHNR, CDR2 FQNEAQ (reference sequence). With 6 bases clipped from V and 8 bases from J, the junction kept 11 bases outside the gene matches. The CDR3 loop spans 15 amino acids. The CDR3 reads CASRQSSGGFHEQFF. CDR3 bases: TGTGCCAGCAGGCAATCAAGCGGGGGGTTCCATGAGCAGTTCTTC.

This clone was found a few times. The rearrangement links TRBV28 to TRBJ2-5; D unresolved. With the DNA end fitting TRBJ2-7 better, the J assignment may be wrong. CDR3 length equals 11 residues. Germline V gene sequence: CDR1 MDHEN, CDR2 SYDVKM. The CDR3 here is CASKNSYEQYF. The CDR3 coding sequence is TGTGCCAGCAAGAATTCCTACGAGCAGTACTTC.

Ten or more counts support this clone. The gene calls are TRBV5-1 and TRBJ2-2, with 7 bases lining up with TRBD1. Germline V CDR1 and CDR2: SGHRS, YFSETQ. The ends lost 7 bases at V and 0 bases at J; junction bases unmatched: 15. The CDR3 has 18 amino acids. The CDR3 DNA follows: TGCGCCAGCGGGAACCGGGACAGCACCTTCGCGAACACCGGGGAGCTGTTTTTT. This translates into CASGNRDSTFANTGELFF.

The table lists this clone with many counts. The rearrangement uses TRBV21-1 and TRBJ1-2; the D call of TRBD1 is as the table states it, not checked on the DNA. TRBV21-1 is listed as a pseudogene. The CDR3 has 14 amino acids. The chain's CDR3 is CASRRQGVAASYTF. In DNA, the CDR3 is TGTGCCAGCAGGAGACAGGGGGTCGCCGCCAGCTACACCTTC.

This clone was counted between two and nine times. J is TRBJ2-2 and V is TRBV13, with 11 positions matching TRBD2. The J segment lost 2 bases and the V segment lost 6 bases, leaving 8 bases of the junction unmatched. From germline, CDR1 is PRHDT and CDR2 FYEKMQ (reference sequence). The CDR3 runs to 17 residues. The chain's CDR3 is CASRGFGTSGNTGELFF. Written as DNA, the CDR3 is TGTGCCAGCAGGGGATTCGGGACTAGCGGCAACACCGGGGAGCTGTTTTTT.

This clone was seen ten or more times. The chain joins TRBV28 to TRBJ2-3; 12 nucleotides agree with TRBD2. Germline CDR1 MDHEN, CDR2 SYDVKM. With V trimmed by 7 bases and J by 4 bases, 12 bases remained unmatched. The CDR3 contains 17 residues. CDR3 sequence reads: CASKLGSSGGVADTQYF. CDR3 DNA sequence: TGTGCCAGCAAATTAGGATCTAGCGGGGGGGTCGCAGATACGCAGTATTTT.

This clone was recorded at least ten times. This rearrangement joins TRBV6-1 to TRBJ2-1; a possible D gene is TRBD1 (7 bases). Germline CDR1 is MNHNS and CDR2 is SASEGT. The CDR3 is 15 amino acids. Between the trimmed V and J ends, which lost 1 base and 7 bases, there was a span of 14 bases. CDR3 loop: CASSEDRGGGNEQFF. CDR3 bases: TGTGCCAGCAGTGAAGACAGGGGAGGAGGGAATGAGCAGTTCTTC.

About this clone: A much larger clone lies a single base off, so this may be a read error. Other DNA variants within this sample encode the same CDR3. This chain uses TRBV18 with TRBJ2-1, with D unresolved. CDR1 and CDR2 from the germline V gene are KGHSH and LQKENI. The CDR3 length is 17 residues. CDR3 region: CASSPPLARSSYNEQFF. The CDR3 DNA reads TGTGCCAGCTCGCCACCCTTGGCTAGGAGCTCCTACAATGAGCAGTTCTTC.

This clone was counted many times. The chain is built from TRBV4-1 and TRBJ2-2; 8 nucleotides agree with TRBD2. This CDR3 is 15 amino acids long. Germline V lookup: CDR1 MGHRA, CDR2 YSYEKL. Trimming took 3 bases from V and 2 from J; bases not matched to a gene: 2. As DNA, the CDR3 is TGCGCCAGCAGCCAGGGACTAGGAAACACCGGGGAGCTGTTTTTT. Protein sequence: CASSQGLGNTGELFF.

This clone has at least ten counts. This chain links TRBV7-2 with TRBJ2-1; TRBD2 agrees at 9 bases. The CDR3 is made up of 16 amino acids. V lost 1 base to trimming and J lost 5 bases; unmatched junction nucleotides: 6. Germline V gives CDR1 SGHTA, CDR2 FQGNSA. The CDR3 DNA follows: TGTGCCAGCAGCTTAGTGCGGCTAGCGGGGAACAATGAGCAGTTCTTC. It is translated as CASSLVRLAGNNEQFF.

This clone was observed many times. V usage is TRBV5-1 and J usage is TRBJ1-3; possible D gene TRBD1, 6 bases. CDR3 size: 15 residues. Trimming removed 1 base from V and 4 bases from J, with 12 bases in between. CDR1 SGHRS and CDR2 YFSETQ come from the germline V gene. Here the CDR3 reads CASSLPTGYGNTIYF. Here the CDR3 DNA reads TGCGCCAGCAGCTTGCCCACAGGGTACGGAAACACCATATATTTT.

This clone was picked up many times. The chain has TRBV28 and TRBJ1-1, with TRBD1 identical over 7 bases. Germline CDR1 is MDHEN and CDR2 is SYDVKM. Trimming took 4 bases from V and 3 from J; bases not matched to a gene: 8. This CDR3 is built from 15 residues. CDR3 nucleotide sequence: TGTGCCAGCAGTTCGCCTGCCAGGGGGGACACTGAAGCTTTCTTT. Encoded protein: CASSSPARGDTEAFF.

This clone was seen many times. V usage is TRBV5-1 and J usage is TRBJ2-1; 11 bases are shared with TRBD2. CDR1 SGHRS and CDR2 YFSETQ come from the germline V gene. The CDR3 length is 16 residues. Trimming at V came to 3 bases and at J to 3 bases, leaving 5 bases not matched to a gene. In nucleotides, the CDR3 is TGCGCCAGCAGCTCCGGGACTAGCGGTCTCTACAATGAGCAGTTCTTC. This encodes CASSSGTSGLYNEQFF.

The sample holds many counts of this clone. The J gene is TRBJ2-1, the V gene TRBV9; TRBD2 aligns across 14 bases. CDR3 length: 17 amino acids. The J segment lost 4 bases and the V segment lost 4 bases, leaving 7 bases of the junction unmatched. The V gene's germline CDR1 is SGDLS and CDR2 YYNGEE. The CDR3 coding sequence is TGTGCCAGCAGCCCCGGACTAGCGGGAGGCGGATACAATGAGCAGTTCTTC. It specifies CASSPGLAGGGYNEQFF.

At least ten counts were recorded for this clone. The gene calls are TRBV4-1 and TRBJ2-3; perhaps TRBD1 as D (7 bases). Trimming took off 1 base at V and 3 bases at J, with 14 bases between the two ends. Germline values: CDR1 MGHRA, CDR2 YSYEKL. The CDR3 spans 16 residues. CDR3 DNA sequence: TGCGCCAGCAGCCAAGGGAGGGGGCGAGGTACAGATACGCAGTATTTT. Translated, it gives CASSQGRGRGTDTQYF.

This clone was detected ten times or more. The CDR3 sequence is CASSSLRGSPKEQYF. For the CDR3, the DNA is TGTGCCAGCAGCTCGCTCCGCGGGAGCCCTAAAGAGCAGTACTTC. The chain links TRBV11-2 to TRBJ2-7; TRBD2 agrees at 7 bases. The CDR3 totals 15 residues. Germline assignment: CDR1 SGHAT and CDR2 FQNNGV. V shed 4 bases, J shed 7 bases, and the junction held 13 bases outside the gene matches.

This clone was picked up many times. The chain joins TRBV9 to TRBJ2-2; TRBD2 aligns across 11 bases. Germline V gene lookup returns CDR1 SGDLS and CDR2 YYNGEE. Trimming removed 0 bases from V and 5 bases from J; junction bases left unmatched: 6. The CDR3 is 17 amino acids. The DNA for the CDR3 is TGTGCCAGCAGCGTAGGTAGCGGGGGGGCTCGGACCGGGGAGCTGTTTTTT. Translated, it gives CASSVGSGGARTGELFF.

There are many counts of this clone. The chain carries TRBV13 and TRBJ2-7; TRBD1 matches 9 bases. V shed 5 bases, J shed 2 bases, and the junction held 4 bases outside the gene matches. CDR3 length: 14 residues. Germline V gives CDR1 PRHDT, CDR2 FYEKMQ (reference sequence). The CDR3 loop reads CASSPGQGPYEQYF. In DNA, the CDR3 is TGTGCCAGCAGCCCGGGACAGGGCCCCTACGAGCAGTACTTC.

This clone was seen ten or more times. V gene TRBV7-2 combines with J gene TRBJ2-2; TRBD2 matches at 8 bases. This CDR3 is built from 15 residues. V trimming: 5 bases; J trimming: 6 bases; junction bases outside the gene matches: 8. The germline gives CDR1 SGHTA, CDR2 FQGNSA. Here the CDR3 DNA reads TGTGCCAGCAGCCCAAGGACTAGCTTGGCCGGGGAGCTGTTTTTT. This codes for CASSPRTSLAGELFF.

This clone was found many times. The chain carries TRBV7-8 and TRBJ1-4; TRBD1 agrees at 9 bases. The CDR3 spans 15 residues. V was clipped by 6 bases and J by 7 bases; unmatched bases: 9. Germline V gives CDR1 SGHVS, CDR2 FQNEAQ. The CDR3 loop reads CASRWGQGTGEKLFF. DNA for the CDR3: TGTGCCAGCAGGTGGGGACAGGGAACAGGTGAAAAACTGTTTTTT.

This clone was seen ten or more times. The gene calls are TRBV29-1 and TRBJ2-3; no reliable D call. Trimming stripped 5 bases from V and 2 bases from J, with 14 bases between. CDR1 is SQVTM, CDR2 ANQGSEA, per germline. The CDR3 has 14 amino acids. The DNA for the CDR3 is TGCAGCGTTCTGACTCGAGACGCCACAGATACGCAGTATTTT. Protein sequence: CSVLTRDATDTQYF.

This clone has at least ten counts. V usage is TRBV7-9 and J usage is TRBJ1-2, with D unclear. V was clipped by 1 base and J by 5 bases, with 11 bases between them. This CDR3 has 14 amino acids. CDR1 is SEHNR and CDR2 is FQNEAQ in the germline V gene (reference sequence). The CDR3 here is CASSLVAEEYGYTF. Written as DNA, the CDR3 is TGTGCCAGCAGCTTAGTAGCAGAGGAGTATGGCTACACCTTC.

This clone was picked up many times. V and J are TRBV6-5 and TRBJ1-1; tentatively, D is TRBD1 (5 bases). This CDR3 is 15 amino acids long. From germline, CDR1 is MNHEY and CDR2 SVGAGI. Trimming removed 0 bases at V and 5 bases at J, with 13 bases between. The CDR3 here is CASSYSSGAGTEAFF. The CDR3 DNA reads TGTGCCAGCAGTTACTCGTCTGGGGCAGGTACTGAAGCTTTCTTT.

This clone was counted ten times or more. The chain links TRBV28 to TRBJ2-7; D is unclear. The CDR3 loop spans 12 amino acids. V was trimmed by 4 bases and J by 6 bases, leaving 10 bases between them. Germline-derived CDR1 and CDR2 are MDHEN and SYDVKM. The CDR3 protein is CASSYVVAEQYF. In DNA, the CDR3 is TGTGCCAGCAGTTACGTCGTGGCCGAGCAGTACTTC.

This clone was counted ten times or more. The chain uses TRBV6-6 and TRBJ2-7; tentatively, D is TRBD2 (6 bases). Germline V lookup: CDR1 MNHNY, CDR2 SVGAGI (reference sequence). V was trimmed by 0 bases and J by 3 bases, leaving 12 bases between them. This CDR3 is 15 amino acids long. In DNA, the CDR3 is TGTGCCAGCAGTTACTCTGGGCAGGGAGGCTACGAGCAGTACTTC. It encodes CASSYSGQGGYEQYF.